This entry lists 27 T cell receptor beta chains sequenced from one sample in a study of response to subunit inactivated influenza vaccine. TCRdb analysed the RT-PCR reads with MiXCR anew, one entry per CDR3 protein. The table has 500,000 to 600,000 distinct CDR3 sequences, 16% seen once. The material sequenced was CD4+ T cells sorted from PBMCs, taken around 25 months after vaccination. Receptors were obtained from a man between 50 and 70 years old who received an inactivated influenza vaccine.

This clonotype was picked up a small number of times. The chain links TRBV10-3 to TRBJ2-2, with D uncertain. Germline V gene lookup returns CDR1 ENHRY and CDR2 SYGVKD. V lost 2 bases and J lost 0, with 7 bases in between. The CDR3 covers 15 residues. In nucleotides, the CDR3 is TGTGCCATCAGTGAGGTGGCCCCGAACACCGGGGAGCTGTTTTTT. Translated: CAISEVAPNTGELFF.

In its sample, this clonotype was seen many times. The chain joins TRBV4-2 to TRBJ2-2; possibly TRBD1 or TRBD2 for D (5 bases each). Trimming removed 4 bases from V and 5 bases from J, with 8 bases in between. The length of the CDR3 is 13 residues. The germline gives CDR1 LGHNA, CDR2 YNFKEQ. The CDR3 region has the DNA TGTGCCAGCAGCCGGGACGGGACCGGGGAGCTGTTTTTT. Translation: CASSRDGTGELFF.

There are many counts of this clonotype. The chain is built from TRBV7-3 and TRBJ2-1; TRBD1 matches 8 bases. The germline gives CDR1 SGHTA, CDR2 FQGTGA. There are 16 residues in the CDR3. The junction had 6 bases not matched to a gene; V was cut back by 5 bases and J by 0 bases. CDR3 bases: TGTGCCAGCAGCACCCGACAGGGGAGCTCCTACAATGAGCAGTTCTTC. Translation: CASSTRQGSSYNEQFF.

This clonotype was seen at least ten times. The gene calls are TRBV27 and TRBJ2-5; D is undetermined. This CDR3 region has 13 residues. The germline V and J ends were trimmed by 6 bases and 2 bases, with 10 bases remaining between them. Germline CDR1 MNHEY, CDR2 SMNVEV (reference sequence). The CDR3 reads CASSPRLQETQYF. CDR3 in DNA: TGTGCCAGCAGCCCACGGTTACAAGAGACCCAGTACTTC.

For the CDR3, the DNA is TGCGCCAGCAGCACGGGGACTAGCCGGGAGACCCAGTACTTC. This sequence encodes CASSTGTSRETQYF. The rearrangement uses TRBV5-1 and TRBJ2-5; 9 nucleotides agree with TRBD2. Looked up from germline, CDR1 is SGHRS and CDR2 is YFSETQ. The CDR3 is 14 amino acids. V was clipped by 4 bases and J by 5 bases; unmatched bases: 6.

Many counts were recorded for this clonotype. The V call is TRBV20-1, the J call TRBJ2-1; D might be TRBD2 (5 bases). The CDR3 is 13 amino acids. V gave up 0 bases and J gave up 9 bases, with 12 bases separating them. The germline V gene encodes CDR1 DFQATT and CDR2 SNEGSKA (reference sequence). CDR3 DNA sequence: TGCAGTGCTAGAGAACTAGGAGATCGTGAGCAGTTCTTC. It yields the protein CSARELGDREQFF.

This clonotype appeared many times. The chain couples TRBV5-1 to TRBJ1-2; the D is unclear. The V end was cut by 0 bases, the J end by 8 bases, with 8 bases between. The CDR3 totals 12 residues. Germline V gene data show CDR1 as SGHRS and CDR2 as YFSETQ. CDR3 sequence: CASSLVVGGYTF. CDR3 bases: TGCGCCAGCAGCTTGGTCGTCGGAGGCTACACCTTC.

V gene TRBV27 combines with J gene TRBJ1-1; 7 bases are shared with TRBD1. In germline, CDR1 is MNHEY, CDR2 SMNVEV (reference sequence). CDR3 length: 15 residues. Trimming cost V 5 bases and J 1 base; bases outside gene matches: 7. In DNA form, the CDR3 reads TGTGCCAGCAGTCCCGACAGGGTGAGGAACACTGAAGCTTTCTTT. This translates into CASSPDRVRNTEAFF.

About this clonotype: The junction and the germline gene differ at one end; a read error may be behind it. DNA for the CDR3: TGTGCCAGCAGCTTAGCCCCGGAGCATGGCTATACCTTC. The encoded protein is CASSLAPEHGYTF. The rearrangement links TRBV7-9 to TRBJ1-2; D gene unclear. Germline loops: CDR1 SEHNR, CDR2 FQNEAQ (reference sequence). The CDR3 extends over 13 amino acids.

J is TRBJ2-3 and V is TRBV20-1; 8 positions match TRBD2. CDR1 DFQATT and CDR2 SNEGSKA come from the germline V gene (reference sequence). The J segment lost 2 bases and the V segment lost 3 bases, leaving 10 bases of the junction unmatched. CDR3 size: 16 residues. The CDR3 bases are TGCAGTGCTAGGGGAGCGGGGGTCGTCCACACAGATACGCAGTATTTT. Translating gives CSARGAGVVHTDTQYF.

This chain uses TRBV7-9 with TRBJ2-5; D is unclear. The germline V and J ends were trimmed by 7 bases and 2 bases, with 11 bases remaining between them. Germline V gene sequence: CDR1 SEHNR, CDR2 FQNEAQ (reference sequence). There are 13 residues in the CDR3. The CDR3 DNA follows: TGTGCCAGCAATCGGCCCGCACAAGAGACCCAGTACTTC. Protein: CASNRPAQETQYF.

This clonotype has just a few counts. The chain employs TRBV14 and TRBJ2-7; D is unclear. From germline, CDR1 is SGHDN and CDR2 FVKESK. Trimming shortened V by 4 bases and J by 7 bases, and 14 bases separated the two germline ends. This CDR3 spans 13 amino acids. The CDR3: CASSPRVTSEQYF. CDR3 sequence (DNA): TGTGCCAGCAGCCCCCGAGTAACTTCGGAGCAGTACTTC. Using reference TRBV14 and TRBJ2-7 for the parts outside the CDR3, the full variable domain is EAGVTQFPSHSVIEKGQTVTLRCDPISGHDNLYWYRRVMGKEIKFLLHFVKESKQDESGMPNNRFLAERTGGTYSTLKVQPAELEDSGVYFCASSPRVTSEQYFGPGTRLTVT.

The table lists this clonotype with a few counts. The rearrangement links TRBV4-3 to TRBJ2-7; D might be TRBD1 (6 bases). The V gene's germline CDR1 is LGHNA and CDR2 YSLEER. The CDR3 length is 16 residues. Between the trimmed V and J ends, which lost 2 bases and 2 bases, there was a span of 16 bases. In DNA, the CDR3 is TGCGCCAGCAGCCAAAGTCTCAGGGGACCCACCTACGAGCAGTACTTC. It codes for CASSQSLRGPTYEQYF.

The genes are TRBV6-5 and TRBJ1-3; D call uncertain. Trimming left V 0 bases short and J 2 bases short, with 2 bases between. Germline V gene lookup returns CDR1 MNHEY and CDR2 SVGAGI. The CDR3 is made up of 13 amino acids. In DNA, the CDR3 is TGTGCCAGCAGTTACTCGACTGGAAACACCATATATTTT. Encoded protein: CASSYSTGNTIYF.

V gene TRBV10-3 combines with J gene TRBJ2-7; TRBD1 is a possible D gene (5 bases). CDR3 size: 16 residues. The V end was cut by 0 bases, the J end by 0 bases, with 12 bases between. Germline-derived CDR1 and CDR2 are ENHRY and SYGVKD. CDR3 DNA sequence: TGTGCCATCAGTGAGTCTTACATAGGGGTCTCCTACGAGCAGTACTTC. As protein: CAISESYIGVSYEQYF.

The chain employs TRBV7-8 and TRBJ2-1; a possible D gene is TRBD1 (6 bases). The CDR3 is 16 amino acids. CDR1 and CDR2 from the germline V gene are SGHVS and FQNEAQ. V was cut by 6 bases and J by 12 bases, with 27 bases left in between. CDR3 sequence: CASSSKSGINFRGQFF. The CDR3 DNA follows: TGTGCCAGCAGTTCCAAATCGGGTATTAATTTCAGGGGGCAGTTCTTC.

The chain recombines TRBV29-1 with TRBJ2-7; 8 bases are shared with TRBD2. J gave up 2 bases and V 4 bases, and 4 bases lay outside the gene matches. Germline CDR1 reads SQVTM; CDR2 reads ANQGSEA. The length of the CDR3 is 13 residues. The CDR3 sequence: CSVVLAATYEQYF. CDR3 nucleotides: TGCAGCGTTGTACTAGCGGCGACCTACGAGCAGTACTTC.

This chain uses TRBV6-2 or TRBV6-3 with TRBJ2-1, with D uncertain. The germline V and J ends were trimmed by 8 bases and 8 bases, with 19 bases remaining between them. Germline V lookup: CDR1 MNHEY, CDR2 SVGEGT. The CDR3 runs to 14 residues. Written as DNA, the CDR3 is TGTGCCAGCTCCCGGGCCTTAGAGACGGATGAGCAGTTCTTC. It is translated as CASSRALETDEQFF.

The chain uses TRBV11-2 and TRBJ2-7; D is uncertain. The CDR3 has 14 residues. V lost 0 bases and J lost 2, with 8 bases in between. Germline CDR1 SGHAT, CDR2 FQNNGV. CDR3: CASSLDRITYEQYF. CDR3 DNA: TGTGCCAGCAGCTTAGACAGGATAACCTACGAGCAGTACTTC.

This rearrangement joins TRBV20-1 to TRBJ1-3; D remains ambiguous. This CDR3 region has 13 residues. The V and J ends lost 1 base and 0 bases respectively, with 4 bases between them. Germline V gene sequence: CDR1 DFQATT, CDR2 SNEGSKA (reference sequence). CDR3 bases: TGCAGTGCTAGAGGGATCTCTGGAAACACCATATATTTT. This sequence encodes CSARGISGNTIYF.

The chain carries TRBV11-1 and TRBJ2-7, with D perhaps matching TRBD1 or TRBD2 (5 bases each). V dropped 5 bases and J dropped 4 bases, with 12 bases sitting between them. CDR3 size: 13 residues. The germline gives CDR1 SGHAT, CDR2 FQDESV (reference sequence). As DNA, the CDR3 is TGTGCCAGCAGCCCAGCTTGGGGGTACGAGCAGTACTTC. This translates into CASSPAWGYEQYF.

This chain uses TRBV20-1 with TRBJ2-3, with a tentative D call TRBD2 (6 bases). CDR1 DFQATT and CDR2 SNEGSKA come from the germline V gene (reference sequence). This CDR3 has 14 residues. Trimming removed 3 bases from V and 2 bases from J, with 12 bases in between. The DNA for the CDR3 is TGCAGTGCTAGTCGGCGGGATTACACAGATACGCAGTATTTT. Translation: CSASRRDYTDTQYF.

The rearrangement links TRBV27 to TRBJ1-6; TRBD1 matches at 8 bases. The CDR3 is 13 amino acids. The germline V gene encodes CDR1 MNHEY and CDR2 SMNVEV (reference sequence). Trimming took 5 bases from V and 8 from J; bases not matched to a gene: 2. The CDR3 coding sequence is TGTGCCAGCAGTCAGGGGGCCCATTCACCCCTCCACTTT. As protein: CASSQGAHSPLHF.

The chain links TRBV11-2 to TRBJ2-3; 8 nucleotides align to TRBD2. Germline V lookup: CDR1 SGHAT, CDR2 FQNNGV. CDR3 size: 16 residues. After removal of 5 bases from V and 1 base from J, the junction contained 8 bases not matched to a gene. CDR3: CASSPGPGLGTDTQYF. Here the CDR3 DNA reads TGTGCCAGCAGCCCCGGACCGGGACTAGGCACAGATACGCAGTATTTT. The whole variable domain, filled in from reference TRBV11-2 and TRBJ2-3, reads EAGVAQSPRYKIIEKRQSVAFWCNPISGHATLYWYQQILGQGPKLLIQFQNNGVVDDSQLPKDRFSAERLKGVDSTLKIQPAKLEDSAVYLCASSPGPGLGTDTQYFGPGTRLTVL.

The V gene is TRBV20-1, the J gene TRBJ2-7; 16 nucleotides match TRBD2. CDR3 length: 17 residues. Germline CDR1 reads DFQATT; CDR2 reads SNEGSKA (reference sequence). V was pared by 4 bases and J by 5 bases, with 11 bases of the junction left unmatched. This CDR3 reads CSATSGTSGRAGNEQYF. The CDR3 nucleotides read TGCAGTGCTACATCCGGGACTAGCGGGAGGGCCGGAAACGAGCAGTACTTC.

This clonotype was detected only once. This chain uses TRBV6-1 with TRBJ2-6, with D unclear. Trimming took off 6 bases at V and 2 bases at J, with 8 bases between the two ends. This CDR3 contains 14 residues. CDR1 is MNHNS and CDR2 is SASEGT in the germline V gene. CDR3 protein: CASSRGPGANVLTF. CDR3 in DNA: TGTGCCAGCAGCCGAGGCCCTGGGGCCAACGTCCTGACTTTC.

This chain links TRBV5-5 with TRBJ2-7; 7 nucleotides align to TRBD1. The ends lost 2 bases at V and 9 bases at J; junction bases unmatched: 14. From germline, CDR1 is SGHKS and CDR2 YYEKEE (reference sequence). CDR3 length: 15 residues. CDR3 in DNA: TGTGCCAGCAGCTTACAGGACAGGCCACTCGATCGGCAGTACTTC. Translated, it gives CASSLQDRPLDRQYF. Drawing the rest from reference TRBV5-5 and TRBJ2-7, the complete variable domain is DAGVTQSPTHLIKTRGQQVTLRCSPISGHKSVSWYQQVLGQGPQFIFQYYEKEERGRGNFPDRFSARQFPNYSSELNVNALLLGDSALYLCASSLQDRPLDRQYFGPGTRLTVT.